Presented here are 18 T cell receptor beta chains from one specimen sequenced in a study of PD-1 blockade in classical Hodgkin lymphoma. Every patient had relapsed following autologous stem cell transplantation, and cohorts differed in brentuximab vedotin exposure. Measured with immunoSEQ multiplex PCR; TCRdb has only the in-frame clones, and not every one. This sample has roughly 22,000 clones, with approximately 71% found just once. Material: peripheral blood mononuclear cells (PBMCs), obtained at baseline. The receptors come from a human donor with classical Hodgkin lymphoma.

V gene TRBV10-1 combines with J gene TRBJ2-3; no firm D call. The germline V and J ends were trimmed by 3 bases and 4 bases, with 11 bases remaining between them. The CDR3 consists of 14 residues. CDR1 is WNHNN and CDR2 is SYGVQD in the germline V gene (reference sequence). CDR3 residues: CASSDPVGADTQYF. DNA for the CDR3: TGCGCCAGCAGTGACCCTGTTGGTGCAGATACGCAGTATTTT.

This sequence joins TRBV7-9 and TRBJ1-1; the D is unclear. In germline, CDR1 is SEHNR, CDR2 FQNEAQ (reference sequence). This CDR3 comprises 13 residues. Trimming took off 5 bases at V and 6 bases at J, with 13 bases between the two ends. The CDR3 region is CASSLREGSEAFF. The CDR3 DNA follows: TGTGCCAGCAGCCTTCGAGAGGGCTCTGAAGCTTTCTTT. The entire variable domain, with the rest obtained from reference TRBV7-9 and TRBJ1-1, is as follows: DTGVSQNPRHKITKRGQNVTFRCDPISEHNRLYWYRQTLGQGPEFLTYFQNEAQLEKSRLLSDRFSAERPKGSFSTLEIQRTEQGDSAMYLCASSLREGSEAFFGQGTRLTVV.

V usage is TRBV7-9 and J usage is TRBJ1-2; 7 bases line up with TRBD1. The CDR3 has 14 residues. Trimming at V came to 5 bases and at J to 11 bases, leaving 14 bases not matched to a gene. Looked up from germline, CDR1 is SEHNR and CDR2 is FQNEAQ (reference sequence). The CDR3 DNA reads TGTGCCAGCAGCCCCCAGGTAGGGGACAGCACGTACACCTTC. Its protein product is CASSPQVGDSTYTF.

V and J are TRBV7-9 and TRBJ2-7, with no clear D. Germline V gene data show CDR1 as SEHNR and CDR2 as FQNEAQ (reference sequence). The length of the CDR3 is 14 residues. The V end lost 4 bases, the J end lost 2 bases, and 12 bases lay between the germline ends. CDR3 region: CASSSALITYEQYF. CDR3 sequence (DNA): TGTGCCAGCAGCTCCGCCCTGATAACCTACGAGCAGTACTTC.

CDR3 region: CASSKRGVGETQYF. DNA of the CDR3: TGTGCCAGCAGCAAAAGGGGGGTAGGAGAGACCCAGTACTTC. The chain carries TRBV5-4 and TRBJ2-5; D tentatively reads TRBD1 or TRBD2 (6 bases each). Per germline, CDR1 SGHNT and CDR2 YYREEE (reference sequence). The V end lost 4 bases, the J end lost 4 bases, and 14 bases lay between the germline ends. The CDR3 is made up of 14 amino acids.

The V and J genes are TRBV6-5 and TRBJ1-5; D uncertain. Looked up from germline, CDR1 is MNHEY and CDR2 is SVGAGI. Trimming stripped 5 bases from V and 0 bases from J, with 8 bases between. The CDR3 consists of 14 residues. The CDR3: CASSRTGSNQPQHF. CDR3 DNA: TGTGCCAGCAGTCGGACCGGTAGCAATCAGCCCCAGCATTTT.

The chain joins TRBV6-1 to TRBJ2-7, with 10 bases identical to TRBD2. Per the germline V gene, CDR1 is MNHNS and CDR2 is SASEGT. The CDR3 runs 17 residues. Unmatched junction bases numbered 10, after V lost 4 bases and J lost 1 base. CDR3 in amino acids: CASSGTRLAGLSYEQYF. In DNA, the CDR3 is TGTGCCAGCAGTGGAACCCGACTAGCGGGCCTTTCCTACGAGCAGTACTTC.

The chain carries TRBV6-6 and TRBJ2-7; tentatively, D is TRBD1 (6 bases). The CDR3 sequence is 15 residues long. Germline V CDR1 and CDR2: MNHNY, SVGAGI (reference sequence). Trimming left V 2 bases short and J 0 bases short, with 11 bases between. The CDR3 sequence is CASSYGGGFSYEQYF. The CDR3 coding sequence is TGTGCCAGCAGTTACGGTGGGGGCTTCTCCTACGAGCAGTACTTC.

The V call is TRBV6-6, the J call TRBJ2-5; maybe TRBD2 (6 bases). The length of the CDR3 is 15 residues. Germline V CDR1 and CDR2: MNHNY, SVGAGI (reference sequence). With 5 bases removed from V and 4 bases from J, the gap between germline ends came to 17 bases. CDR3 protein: CASSTRDQGPETQYF. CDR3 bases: TGTGCCAGCAGTACGCGGGACCAGGGCCCAGAGACCCAGTACTTC.

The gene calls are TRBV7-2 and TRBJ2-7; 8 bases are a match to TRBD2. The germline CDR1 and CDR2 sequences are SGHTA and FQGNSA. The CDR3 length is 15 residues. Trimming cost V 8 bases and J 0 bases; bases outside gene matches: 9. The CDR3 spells CASSTGRGASYEQYF. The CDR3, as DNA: TGTGCCAGCTCAACGGGGCGGGGGGCCTCCTACGAGCAGTACTTC.

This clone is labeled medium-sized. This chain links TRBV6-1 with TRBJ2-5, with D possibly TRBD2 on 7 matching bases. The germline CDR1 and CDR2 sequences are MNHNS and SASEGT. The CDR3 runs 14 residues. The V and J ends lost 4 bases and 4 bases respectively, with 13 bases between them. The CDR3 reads CASSARGGGETQYF. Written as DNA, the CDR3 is TGTGCCAGCAGTGCTAGGGGGGGCGGAGAGACCCAGTACTTC.

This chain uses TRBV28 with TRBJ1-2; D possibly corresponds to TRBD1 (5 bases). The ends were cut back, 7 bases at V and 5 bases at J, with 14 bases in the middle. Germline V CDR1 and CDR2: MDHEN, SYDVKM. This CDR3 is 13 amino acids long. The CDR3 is CASNGDYVYGYTF. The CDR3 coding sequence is TGTGCCAGCAACGGGGACTACGTTTATGGCTACACCTTC.

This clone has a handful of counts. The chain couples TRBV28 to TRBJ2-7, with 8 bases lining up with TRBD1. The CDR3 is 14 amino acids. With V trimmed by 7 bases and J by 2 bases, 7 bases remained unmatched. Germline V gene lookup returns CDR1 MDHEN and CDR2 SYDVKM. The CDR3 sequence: CASTATGATYEQYF. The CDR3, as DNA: TGTGCCAGCACCGCGACAGGGGCCACCTACGAGCAGTACTTC.

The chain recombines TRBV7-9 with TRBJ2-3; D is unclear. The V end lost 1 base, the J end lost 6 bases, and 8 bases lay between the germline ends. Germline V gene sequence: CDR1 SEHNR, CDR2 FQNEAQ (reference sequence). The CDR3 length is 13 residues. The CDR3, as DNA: TGTGCCAGCAGCTTAGGAACGTGGGATACGCAGTATTTT. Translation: CASSLGTWDTQYF.

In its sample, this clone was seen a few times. The CDR3 region is CAISESETRPEAFF. The DNA for the CDR3 is TGTGCCATCAGTGAGTCTGAGACGAGGCCTGAAGCTTTCTTT. This chain links TRBV10-3 with TRBJ1-1; D uncertain. The CDR3 loop spans 14 amino acids. Trimming pared 0 bases from V and 6 bases from J, leaving 11 bases between. CDR1 and CDR2 from the germline V gene are ENHRY and SYGVKD.

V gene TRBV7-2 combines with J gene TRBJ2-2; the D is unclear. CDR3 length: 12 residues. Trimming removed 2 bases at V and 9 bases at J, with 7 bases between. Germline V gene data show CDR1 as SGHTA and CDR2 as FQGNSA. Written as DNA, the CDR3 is TGTGCCAGCAGCTTACAGTTCCGGGAGCTGTTTTTT. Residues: CASSLQFRELFF.

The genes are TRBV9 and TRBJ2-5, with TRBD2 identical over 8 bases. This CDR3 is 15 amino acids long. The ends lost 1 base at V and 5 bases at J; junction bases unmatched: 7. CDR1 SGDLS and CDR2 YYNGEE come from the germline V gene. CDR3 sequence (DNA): TGTGCCAGCAGCGTAACGGGGGGGCGCGGTGAGACCCAGTACTTC. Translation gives CASSVTGGRGETQYF.

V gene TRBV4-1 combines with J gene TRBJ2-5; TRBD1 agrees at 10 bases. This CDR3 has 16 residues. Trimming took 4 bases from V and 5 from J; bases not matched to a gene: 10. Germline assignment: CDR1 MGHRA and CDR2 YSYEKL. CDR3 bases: TGCGCCAGCAGCCCTCCCGGGACAGGGGCTAGGGAGACCCAGTACTTC. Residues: CASSPPGTGARETQYF.